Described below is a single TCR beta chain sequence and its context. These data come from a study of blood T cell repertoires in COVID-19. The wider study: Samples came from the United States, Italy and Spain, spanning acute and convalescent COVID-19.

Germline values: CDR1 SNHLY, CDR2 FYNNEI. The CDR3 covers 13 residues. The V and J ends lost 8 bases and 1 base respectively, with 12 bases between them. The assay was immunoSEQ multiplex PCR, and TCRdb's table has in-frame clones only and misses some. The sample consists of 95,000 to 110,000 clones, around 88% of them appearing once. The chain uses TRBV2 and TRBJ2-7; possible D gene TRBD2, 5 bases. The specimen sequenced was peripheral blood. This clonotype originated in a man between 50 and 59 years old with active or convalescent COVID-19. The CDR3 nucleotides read TGTGCCAGCTGGGGAGACAAGTCCTACGAGCAGTACTTC. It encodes CASWGDKSYEQYF.